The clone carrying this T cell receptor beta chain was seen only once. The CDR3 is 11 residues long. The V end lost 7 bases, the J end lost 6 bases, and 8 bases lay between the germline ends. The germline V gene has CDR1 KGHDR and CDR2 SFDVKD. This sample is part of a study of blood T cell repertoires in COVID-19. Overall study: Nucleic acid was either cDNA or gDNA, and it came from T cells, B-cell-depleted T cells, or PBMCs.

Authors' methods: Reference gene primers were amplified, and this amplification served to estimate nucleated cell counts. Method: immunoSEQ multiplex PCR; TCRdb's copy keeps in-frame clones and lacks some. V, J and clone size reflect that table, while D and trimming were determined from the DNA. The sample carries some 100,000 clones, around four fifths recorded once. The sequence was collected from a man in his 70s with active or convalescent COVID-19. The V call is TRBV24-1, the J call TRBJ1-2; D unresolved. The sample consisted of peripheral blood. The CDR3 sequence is CATSFGDGYTF. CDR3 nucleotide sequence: TGTGCCACCAGCTTCGGGGATGGCTACACCTTC.